The sequence of this T cell receptor beta chain was determined in a study of control samples from healthy donors and cancer patients (dated by TCRdb to about 2020). Inclusive of the bounding cysteine and phenylalanine, the CDR3 is 11 residues long. Only the CDR3 part of the read is kept: 33 bases, read in frame from the first base. CDR1 and CDR2 are drawn from the germline V gene: SGHVS, FQNEAQ. The trim is 5 bases for V and 9 bases for J, with a gap of 7 bases between the germline ends. The sample holds one count of this clone. The target of this receptor is not known. The input lacks base qualities; no much larger clone sits a single base away. The library was made by the immunoSEQ multiplex PCR assay. TCRdb retrieved this table from immuneACCESS and kept in-frame rearrangements only. Not all clones are present; in checked studies, unresolved V genes account for under half, and no reason is known for the remainder. In all, the sample holds over 85,000 clones, and just over 90% of those were seen once. Roughly 2.5% of the sample belongs to the ten largest clones.

Material for sequencing was blood. This TCR came from a woman aged 18-29 years in good health. The chain couples TRBV7-8 to TRBJ1-4, with the identity of the D gene unclear. The CDR3 amino acid sequence is: CASSPGQKLFF. The DNA reads TGTGCCAGCAGCCCCGGACAAAAACTGTTTTTT.